This is a list of T cell receptor beta chains from one sample in a study of T cells in tumors after PD-1 blockade. The assay was immunoSEQ multiplex PCR, and TCRdb's table has in-frame clones only and misses some. The repertoire has 15,000 to 25,000 clones, about 85% of them found once; the top ten carry roughly 25%. The material was PBMCs, obtained after anti-PD-1 therapy. These receptors all come from a human donor with advanced basal cell or squamous cell carcinoma (not recorded which). Each CDR3 is given with its conserved first and last residue. Each record gives: V gene, D gene, J gene, clone size, CDR3 protein, CDR3 DNA. The D gene is left open where the match is weak. Size is stated for part of the rows, as once, few or many counts, or as a class when the clone is expanded.

v_call: TRBV7-8; d_call: .; j_call: TRBJ1-5; clone_size: .; cdr3_aa: CASSFSRSSNQPQHF; cdr3_nt: TGTGCCAGCAGCTTTTCGCGTTCTAGCAATCAGCCCCAGCATTTT
v_call: TRBV2; d_call: TRBD2; j_call: TRBJ2-1; clone_size: .; cdr3_aa: CASSEAASGVTEQFF; cdr3_nt: TGTGCCAGCAGTGAAGCGGCTAGCGGGGTTACTGAGCAGTTCTTC
v_call: TRBV5-5; d_call: TRBD2; j_call: TRBJ2-5; clone_size: .; cdr3_aa: CASSWSGGARETQYF; cdr3_nt: TGTGCCAGCAGCTGGAGCGGGGGGGCCCGGGAGACCCAGTACTTC
v_call: TRBV7-8; d_call: TRBD1; j_call: TRBJ1-2; clone_size: .; cdr3_aa: CASSSQGQGYGYTF; cdr3_nt: TGTGCCAGCAGCTCCCAAGGACAGGGTTATGGCTACACCTTC
v_call: TRBV7-2; d_call: .; j_call: TRBJ2-7; clone_size: .; cdr3_aa: CASSLARGGGRGPAYEQYF; cdr3_nt: TGTGCCAGCAGCTTAGCTCGAGGGGGGGGGCGAGGGCCCGCCTACGAGCAGTACTTC
v_call: TRBV19; d_call: .; j_call: TRBJ1-6; clone_size: .; cdr3_aa: CASMGAQSSYNSPLHF; cdr3_nt: TGTGCCAGTATGGGGGCACAGAGCTCCTATAATTCACCCCTCCACTTT
v_call: TRBV7-2; d_call: .; j_call: TRBJ2-1; clone_size: .; cdr3_aa: CASSLARNNNEQFF; cdr3_nt: TGTGCCAGCAGCTTAGCCAGAAATAACAATGAGCAGTTCTTC
v_call: TRBV5-4; d_call: .; j_call: TRBJ2-1; clone_size: few; cdr3_aa: CASSTRDLNYNEQFF; cdr3_nt: TGTGCCAGCAGCACCCGGGACTTAAACTACAATGAGCAGTTCTTC
v_call: TRBV15; d_call: .; j_call: TRBJ1-4; clone_size: .; cdr3_aa: CATSREYSATNEKLFF; cdr3_nt: TGTGCCACCAGCAGGGAGTACAGCGCAACTAATGAAAAACTGTTTTTT
v_call: TRBV19; d_call: TRBD2; j_call: TRBJ2-5; clone_size: .; cdr3_aa: CASSTRTSGARETQYF; cdr3_nt: TGTGCCAGTAGTACAAGGACTAGCGGTGCTCGGGAGACCCAGTACTTC
v_call: TRBV5-1; d_call: .; j_call: TRBJ2-2; clone_size: .; cdr3_aa: CASSLLDPGDTGELFF; cdr3_nt: TGCGCCAGCAGCCTCCTGGACCCAGGGGATACCGGGGAGCTGTTTTTT
v_call: TRBV4-2; d_call: TRBD1; j_call: TRBJ1-5; clone_size: .; cdr3_aa: CASSTDRGQPQHF; cdr3_nt: TGTGCCAGCAGCACAGACAGGGGACAGCCCCAGCATTTT
v_call: TRBV6-6; d_call: .; j_call: TRBJ2-7; clone_size: .; cdr3_aa: CASSYPEDLYEQYF; cdr3_nt: TGTGCCAGCAGTTACCCCGAGGACCTCTACGAGCAGTACTTC
v_call: TRBV9; d_call: .; j_call: TRBJ1-2; clone_size: .; cdr3_aa: CASSVDRNYGYTF; cdr3_nt: TGTGCCAGCAGCGTGGATCGAAATTATGGCTACACCTTC
v_call: TRBV7-9; d_call: .; j_call: TRBJ2-1; clone_size: .; cdr3_aa: CASSTQSSYNEQFF; cdr3_nt: TGTGCCAGCAGCACTCAGAGCTCCTACAATGAGCAGTTCTTC
v_call: TRBV28; d_call: .; j_call: TRBJ2-7; clone_size: few; cdr3_aa: CASSIGRTYEQYF; cdr3_nt: TGTGCCAGCAGTATAGGGCGTACCTACGAGCAGTACTTC
v_call: TRBV7-3; d_call: TRBD2; j_call: TRBJ2-6; clone_size: .; cdr3_aa: CASSSPSGGSGANVLTF; cdr3_nt: TGTGCCAGCAGCTCCCCTAGCGGGGGGTCTGGGGCCAACGTCCTGACTTTC
v_call: TRBV18; d_call: TRBD1; j_call: TRBJ1-2; clone_size: .; cdr3_aa: CASSYDRDSPGGYTF; cdr3_nt: TGTGCCAGCTCCTACGACAGGGACAGTCCGGGGGGCTACACCTTC
v_call: TRBV18; d_call: .; j_call: TRBJ2-7; clone_size: .; cdr3_aa: CASSPNPNEQYF; cdr3_nt: TGTGCCAGCTCACCTAATCCCAACGAGCAGTACTTC
v_call: TRBV9; d_call: .; j_call: TRBJ2-7; clone_size: .; cdr3_aa: CASSVGGEGEQYF; cdr3_nt: TGTGCCAGCAGCGTTGGGGGCGAAGGCGAGCAGTACTTC
v_call: TRBV6-5; d_call: TRBD1; j_call: TRBJ2-5; clone_size: .; cdr3_aa: CASRDRGPIQETQYF; cdr3_nt: TGTGCCAGCAGGGACAGGGGTCCTATCCAAGAGACCCAGTACTTC
v_call: TRBV9; d_call: TRBD1; j_call: TRBJ1-1; clone_size: once; cdr3_aa: CASSPRDRGYTEAFF; cdr3_nt: TGTGCCAGCAGCCCCCGGGACAGGGGCTACACTGAAGCTTTCTTT
v_call: TRBV2; d_call: TRBD1; j_call: TRBJ1-1; clone_size: few; cdr3_aa: CASRFPGQGNPYTEAFF; cdr3_nt: TGTGCCAGCAGATTCCCGGGACAGGGGAATCCCTACACTGAAGCTTTCTTT
v_call: TRBV12-3/TRBV12-4; d_call: .; j_call: TRBJ1-3; clone_size: .; cdr3_aa: CASSPEESTIYF; cdr3_nt: TGTGCCAGCAGTCCAGAGGAATCCACCATATATTTT
v_call: TRBV25-1; d_call: .; j_call: TRBJ1-2; clone_size: .; cdr3_aa: CASSTAGLHYGYTF; cdr3_nt: TGTGCCAGCAGTACTGCCGGGCTCCACTATGGCTACACCTTC
v_call: TRBV4-1; d_call: .; j_call: TRBJ2-3; clone_size: .; cdr3_aa: CASSQGWGTDTQYF; cdr3_nt: TGCGCCAGCAGCCAAGGTTGGGGCACAGATACGCAGTATTTT
v_call: TRBV2; d_call: TRBD2; j_call: TRBJ2-1; clone_size: .; cdr3_aa: CASSQLAGGANEQFF; cdr3_nt: TGTGCCAGCAGTCAACTAGCGGGAGGGGCCAATGAGCAGTTCTTC
v_call: TRBV18; d_call: .; j_call: TRBJ1-1; clone_size: .; cdr3_aa: CASSLSDHREAFF; cdr3_nt: TGTGCCAGCTCACTGTCGGATCACAGGGAAGCTTTCTTT
v_call: TRBV6-1; d_call: TRBD2; j_call: TRBJ2-3; clone_size: .; cdr3_aa: CASSAALADGYTDTQYF; cdr3_nt: TGTGCCAGCAGTGCCGCGCTAGCGGACGGTTACACAGATACGCAGTATTTT
v_call: TRBV6-5; d_call: .; j_call: TRBJ2-4; clone_size: .; cdr3_aa: CASSEAWAKNIQYF; cdr3_nt: TGTGCCAGCAGCGAGGCTTGGGCCAAAAACATTCAGTACTTC
v_call: TRBV5-1; d_call: .; j_call: TRBJ2-3; clone_size: .; cdr3_aa: CASSSVPLYRSTDTQYF; cdr3_nt: TGCGCCAGCAGCTCTGTGCCGCTCTACCGTAGCACAGATACGCAGTATTTT
v_call: TRBV9; d_call: .; j_call: TRBJ1-2; clone_size: .; cdr3_aa: CASSVVDVYGYTF; cdr3_nt: TGTGCCAGCAGCGTAGTAGATGTCTATGGCTACACCTTC
v_call: TRBV21-1; d_call: .; j_call: TRBJ2-3; clone_size: .; cdr3_aa: CASSNLSKSGDPVESDTQYF; cdr3_nt: TGTGCCAGCAGCAATTTAAGTAAGTCTGGTGACCCAGTGGAGTCGGATACGCAGTATTTT
v_call: TRBV6-5; d_call: TRBD1; j_call: TRBJ1-2; clone_size: .; cdr3_aa: CASRRWQGDGYTF; cdr3_nt: TGTGCCAGCAGAAGGTGGCAGGGGGATGGCTACACCTTC
v_call: TRBV18; d_call: .; j_call: TRBJ1-2; clone_size: .; cdr3_aa: CASSPFGGQGYGYTF; cdr3_nt: TGTGCCAGCTCACCCTTCGGGGGGCAGGGCTATGGCTACACCTTC
v_call: TRBV6-6; d_call: .; j_call: TRBJ2-7; clone_size: .; cdr3_aa: CASSQGGVYEQYF; cdr3_nt: TGTGCCAGCAGTCAAGGGGGAGTCTACGAGCAGTACTTC
v_call: TRBV5-1; d_call: .; j_call: TRBJ2-6; clone_size: .; cdr3_aa: CASSFMLLSGANVLTF; cdr3_nt: TGCGCCAGCAGCTTTATGCTCCTCTCTGGGGCCAACGTCCTGACTTTC
v_call: TRBV12-3/TRBV12-4; d_call: .; j_call: TRBJ2-7; clone_size: .; cdr3_aa: CASSLEGFEQYF; cdr3_nt: TGTGCCAGCAGTTTAGAGGGGTTCGAGCAGTACTTC
v_call: TRBV24-1; d_call: TRBD1; j_call: TRBJ2-7; clone_size: .; cdr3_aa: CATSDAGTGTYGDEQYF; cdr3_nt: TGTGCCACCAGTGATGCCGGGACAGGGACATACGGGGACGAGCAGTACTTC
v_call: TRBV7-2; d_call: .; j_call: TRBJ2-1; clone_size: .; cdr3_aa: CASIPVNSGNEQFF; cdr3_nt: TGTGCCAGCATCCCGGTAAACTCTGGGAATGAGCAGTTCTTC
v_call: TRBV5-1; d_call: .; j_call: TRBJ1-4; clone_size: .; cdr3_aa: CASSLPGQNEKLFF; cdr3_nt: TGCGCCAGCAGCCTTCCGGGGCAGAATGAAAAACTGTTTTTT
v_call: TRBV7-8; d_call: .; j_call: TRBJ1-5; clone_size: .; cdr3_aa: CASSRTRFGSNQPQHF; cdr3_nt: TGTGCCAGCAGCCGGACACGGTTTGGTAGCAATCAGCCCCAGCATTTT
v_call: TRBV2; d_call: .; j_call: TRBJ2-7; clone_size: .; cdr3_aa: CASKGRFHEQYF; cdr3_nt: TGTGCCAGCAAGGGAAGGTTCCACGAGCAGTACTTC
v_call: TRBV27; d_call: .; j_call: TRBJ2-7; clone_size: .; cdr3_aa: CASSFSRDTNYEQYF; cdr3_nt: TGTGCCAGCAGTTTTTCCCGGGACACTAACTACGAGCAGTACTTC
v_call: TRBV5-1; d_call: TRBD1; j_call: TRBJ2-7; clone_size: .; cdr3_aa: CASRLRGLGPYEQYF; cdr3_nt: TGCGCCAGCAGGTTAAGGGGGCTTGGGCCCTACGAGCAGTACTTC
v_call: TRBV6-5; d_call: TRBD1; j_call: TRBJ2-7; clone_size: .; cdr3_aa: CASSFRDRPSYEQYF; cdr3_nt: TGTGCCAGCAGTTTCCGGGACAGGCCCTCCTACGAGCAGTACTTC
v_call: TRBV6-5; d_call: TRBD2; j_call: TRBJ2-7; clone_size: .; cdr3_aa: CASTQYSGGRYEQYF; cdr3_nt: TGTGCCAGCACCCAATACAGCGGGGGGCGTTACGAGCAGTACTTC
v_call: TRBV27; d_call: .; j_call: TRBJ2-1; clone_size: .; cdr3_aa: CASSFPGTAGFF; cdr3_nt: TGTGCCAGCAGTTTCCCCGGGACCGCAGGTTTCTTC
v_call: TRBV13; d_call: .; j_call: TRBJ2-3; clone_size: .; cdr3_aa: CASSHLDNTDTQYF; cdr3_nt: TGTGCCAGCAGCCATTTAGATAACACAGATACGCAGTATTTT
v_call: TRBV9; d_call: .; j_call: TRBJ2-2; clone_size: .; cdr3_aa: CASSVVGTERTGELFF; cdr3_nt: TGTGCCAGCAGCGTAGTAGGGACGGAACGCACCGGGGAGCTGTTTTTT
v_call: TRBV4-1; d_call: TRBD2; j_call: TRBJ2-1; clone_size: few; cdr3_aa: CASSPTFGGGNEQFF; cdr3_nt: TGCGCCAGCAGCCCCACCTTTGGGGGGGGCAATGAGCAGTTCTTC
v_call: TRBV7-2; d_call: .; j_call: TRBJ1-2; clone_size: once; cdr3_aa: CASSLGSGAANYGYTF; cdr3_nt: TGTGCCAGCAGCTTAGGATCGGGGGCAGCTAACTATGGCTACACCTTC
v_call: TRBV7-9; d_call: .; j_call: TRBJ2-1; clone_size: .; cdr3_aa: CASSLQSGLGGEQFF; cdr3_nt: TGTGCCAGCAGCTTACAATCGGGGTTAGGGGGTGAGCAGTTCTTC